This TCR beta chain comes out of a study of blood T cells in healthy people across ages (dated by TCRdb to about 2015). Broadly, across the study: Template switching captured roughly one uniquely barcoded TCR beta cDNA molecule per two T cells in model experiments. To track age-related changes in TCR beta repertoire diversity, the study relied on deep sequencing normalized with unique cDNA molecular identifiers. The donors were divided into four age groups: young (average around 17 years), middle-aged (about 40), aged (62) and long-lived (approximately 74). To avoid experimental bias, donors of different ages were spread randomly across the sequencing lanes. Using the same blood draw, the study looked at two additional independent replicas of 1 million unique cDNA reads for two donors, one aged 18 to 30 and the other aged 80 or older.

The CDR3 goes from the cysteine to the phenylalanine over 11 residues. Kept here is only the CDR3 DNA, which spans 33 bases and is read in frame from base 1. Deletion took 5 bases off V and 3 bases off J, with a span of 3 bases between the germline ends. Broad study findings and their caveats: Estimates of total diversity from one million sequenced T cells were regarded as lower bounds and underestimates. A strong correlation was found between observed TCR beta diversity and the percentage of naive T cells measured by flow cytometry. Because donor CMV infection status was unknown, age-related changes in expanded clonotypes were potentially confounded. Observed TCR beta diversity per million T cells fell roughly linearly with age, and a significant reduction was already apparent by age around 44. Because profiling used bulk unsorted PBMCs, naive and antigen-experienced compartments could not be compared conclusively. The long-lived group showed more naive CD4+ T cells, fewer expanded clones and increased TCR diversity than the aged group, suggesting age selection.

This clonotype has ten or more counts. This clone's antigen is unknown. No much larger clone exists at a distance of one base, and base qualities are not known. Libraries were built with 5' RACE. Sequencing was carried out with an Illumina HiSeq 2500. The second PCR ran for about 7 to 11 cycles and used a J-beta primer mix along with a sample-barcoded 5' primer. A unique molecular identifier was introduced onto each TCR beta cDNA molecule by a template-switch 5' adaptor carrying 12 random nucleotides. Each sample yielded at least 3 million CDR3-containing paired-end reads. The Mint cDNA synthesis kit, primed by a TRBC-specific oligonucleotide, was used to synthesize first-strand cDNA from all RNA. Following uracil-DNA glycosylase treatment, all cDNA underwent a first 18-cycle PCR with the universal primers M1SS and BC2_uni_R. On the authors' methods: Each sample was normalized by randomly selecting 1 million high-quality reads, each carrying a distinct molecular identifier. Reads with shared molecular identifiers were discarded instead of being binned into consensus sequences. MiTCR, run with a Q25 quality threshold and the strictest error-elimination algorithm, handled CDR3 identification, clonotype clustering and error correction. A nonparametric unseen species model with Euler transformation was used to estimate a lower bound on total TCR beta diversity. The public reads were quality trimmed at Q25 with fastp and then assembled into clones with MiXCR by TCRdb, keeping productive beta chains. Records with the same CDR3 protein are collapsed into one entry carrying the most frequent genes and DNA. Here the V and J calls rest on TCRdb's processing, not on the authors' analysis. The sample records some 880,000 distinct CDR3 sequences, approximately 35% of which are singletons. Approximately 13% of the sample belongs to the ten largest clones.

The donors were roughly 39 Caucasian individuals from Russia, aged 6 to 90 years, who were systemically healthy. Roughly 10 milliliters of peripheral blood were drawn from each donor into EDTA-treated Vacutainer tubes. PBMCs were isolated by Ficoll-Paque density-gradient centrifugation, with at least 7 million obtained per sample. Trizol reagent was used to extract total RNA from PBMCs, with at least 5.5 micrograms per sample. For every donor, an aliquot of PBMCs went through flow cytometry to measure the percentages of naive CD45RAhigh/CD27high T cells. Sequencing used blood. The sequence was collected from a man aged 18 to 30 in good health. The chain is encoded by TRBV12-3 or TRBV12-4 joined to TRBJ2-3, with no confidently assigned D gene. The CDR3 amino acid sequence is: CASSETDTQYF. The sequence in DNA is TGTGCCAGCAGTGAGACAGATACGCAGTATTTT.